This T cell receptor (beta chain) was identified during a study of T cells after yellow fever vaccination (dated by TCRdb to about 2019). About the full investigation: Memory subsets (EM, EMRA, CM and Tscm) were sorted on a BD FACS Aria III using CD3, CD45RA, CCR7 and CD95 staining. To track T-cell clones before and after primary and booster YFV17D yellow fever vaccination, bulk TCR alpha and beta repertoires were sequenced longitudinally. Libraries from fractions with low cell numbers were prepared with the SMART-Seq v4 Ultra Low Input RNA kit. Two healthy male donors, one aged 18 to 30 and one aged 30 to 39 years, were included in the cohort. Memory subsets were sorted on days 0, 15 and 45 and at 18 months after primary vaccination, and on days 0, 15 and 45 after the 30-year booster. Blood samples were taken at several timepoints before and after primary and secondary immunization, and bulk PBMC replicates and cell subsets were isolated.

Sample treatment or condition, as interpreted from the label and publication: live attenuated yellow fever vaccine strain. PBMCs were isolated from peripheral blood using a standard Ficoll-Paque protocol. For sorted memory subsets, RNA extraction was done with the RNeasy Micro Kit. The CDR3 has 14 amino acids, counting the end cysteine and phenylalanine. The entry retains the CDR3 DNA only, 42 bases that are in frame from base 1. At the junction V is shortened by 0 bases and J by 3 bases, with 11 bases in between. From a lookup of the germline V gene (reference sequence), CDR1 and CDR2 are DFQATT and SNEGSKA. The sequencing machine was an Illumina NovaSeq 6000. Synthesis of TCR cDNA relied on 5'RACE template switching, a step that introduced a universal primer site along with unique molecular identifiers. cDNA synthesis was primed from both the TCR alpha and TCR beta constant segments. Library amplification used two PCR steps, and the second PCR step added sample barcodes and sequencing adapters. Sequencing of the libraries was done on either Illumina HiSeq 2500 (2x100 bp) or NovaSeq (2x150 bp). The authors' pipeline ran thus. MIGEC was used to demultiplex reads and collapse the reads into UMI consensus sequences, and MiXCR was used for V(D)J alignment. Clonotypes responding to the vaccine were identified with edgeR on replicate PBMC samples, with the criteria of FDR below 0.01 and a log2 fold change above 5 up to day 15. Bulk clonotypes were assigned CD4 or CD8 identity according to which sequenced CD4 or CD8 repertoire held them at higher abundance. To estimate how each clone was distributed across memory phenotypes, clonotype frequencies in memory subsets were weighted by FACS-sorted cell numbers. In TCRdb, the public reads were trimmed at Q25 with fastp and aligned with MiXCR, with productive beta chains retained. Under each unique CDR3 protein, matching rows form one entry showing the most common genes and DNA. The V and J calls come from TCRdb's annotation, not from the publication. Within this sample are 45,000 to 60,000 distinct CDR3 sequences, with around 6.1% of them counted one time only. The ten largest clones represent 31% of the sample.

This clonotype has a count of ten or more. The input lacks base qualities; no much larger clone sits a single base away. On the study overall, not on this receptor specifically: The secondary T-cell response was found to be weaker but faster than the primary response, with a peak reached on day 5 rather than on day 15. In the sorted memory subsets on day 0, nearly all vaccine-responding clonotypes were below the level of detection. Most clones expanded after primary vaccination (96% of CD4 and 88% of CD8) were re-detected after the booster, suggesting that broad memory maintenance occurred. The study included only two donors, which limits how far the findings can be generalized. A small share of clonotypes was detected in both CD4 and CD8 compartments, with the overlap likely arising from convergent recombination. FACS-sorted repertoires could contain abundant contaminating clonotypes from the bulk population, so computational filtering was required.

The rearrangement combines TRBV20-1 with TRBJ1-1, with TRBD1 tentatively as D gene (5 bases match). The clonotype was recovered from a man aged 18 to 30 who received the YFV17D yellow fever vaccine. This specimen was PBMCs, either bulk or a sorted T-cell subset (CD4+, CD8+, memory, or dextramer-sorted; not recorded which), taken on the day of the yellow fever booster vaccination. At the DNA level, the sequence is TGCAGTGCTAGAGATTACGTGGGGGACACTGAAGCTTTCTTT. Its product reads: CSARDYVGDTEAFF.